Here is one T cell receptor (beta chain) with its context. The data belong to a study of tumor T cells in aggressive B-cell lymphoma. TCRdb keeps only in-frame clones here, not all; method: immunoSEQ multiplex PCR. The sample consists of about 4,200 clones, 91% of them appearing once. Germline assignment: CDR1 LGHNA and CDR2 YSLEER. This CDR3 region has 19 residues. The ends were cut back, 0 bases at V and 6 bases at J, with 23 bases in the middle. Input material: tumor tissue. The J gene is TRBJ1-4, the V gene TRBV4-3, with D possibly matching TRBD1 (6 bases). The origin of this receptor is an adult with diffuse large B cell lymphoma. The CDR3 loop reads CASSQDRPGEGRFDEKLFF. The CDR3 DNA follows: TGCGCCAGCAGCCAAGACAGGCCAGGGGAAGGGCGGTTCGATGAAAAACTGTTTTTT.